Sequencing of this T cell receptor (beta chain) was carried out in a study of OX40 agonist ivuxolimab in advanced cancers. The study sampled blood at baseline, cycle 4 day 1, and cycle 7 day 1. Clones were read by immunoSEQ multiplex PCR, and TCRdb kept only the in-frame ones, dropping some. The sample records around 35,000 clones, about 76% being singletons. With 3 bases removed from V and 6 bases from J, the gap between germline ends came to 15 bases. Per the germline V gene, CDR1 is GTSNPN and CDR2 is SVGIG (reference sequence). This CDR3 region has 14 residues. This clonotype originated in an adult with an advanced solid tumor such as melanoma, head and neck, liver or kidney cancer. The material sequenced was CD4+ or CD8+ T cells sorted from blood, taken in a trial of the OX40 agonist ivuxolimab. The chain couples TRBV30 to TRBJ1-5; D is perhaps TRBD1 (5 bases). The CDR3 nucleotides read TGTGCCTGGAGCCCCGGCAGGGATGTTCAGCCCCAGCATTTT. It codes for CAWSPGRDVQPQHF.